The clone carrying this TCR beta chain was detected a few times. What it binds is unknown. RNA transcripts provided the template for amplifying TCR beta CDR3 regions. Second-round multiplex PCR came after first-round RT-PCR with HTBI primers. TCRdb re-called the multiplex PCR reads through MiXCR, storing one row per CDR3 protein. The sample lists over a million distinct CDR3 sequences, approximately 35% occurring once. This sample was included in a study of Graves' ophthalmopathy and Graves' hyperthyroidism. About the study: Stable hyperthyroid donors showed no ophthalmopathy during 18 months follow-up.

Germline CDR1 reads MNHEY; CDR2 reads SVGAGI. V lost 5 bases to trimming and J lost 3 bases; unmatched junction nucleotides: 7. The CDR3 spans 14 residues. Diagnosis was based on clinical symptoms, serum thyroxine, TRAb, thyroid ultrasound and orbital computed tomography. Overall study results and limits: Detection in blood was also observed for most expanded thyroid clonotypes above 0.001 frequency. With roughly 69% sensitivity and about 72% specificity, the model predicted ophthalmopathy progression.

This clonotype originated in an adult man with Graves' hyperthyroidism. The V gene is TRBV6-5, the J gene TRBJ2-7; 7 positions match TRBD1. Material for sequencing was peripheral blood or thyroid tissue (not recorded which). The CDR3 sequence: CASSPHRGGYEQYF. The CDR3 region has the DNA TGTGCCAGCAGTCCACACAGGGGTGGCTACGAGCAGTACTTC.